The source of this T cell receptor (beta chain) is a study of regulatory T cells in long-lasting Graves disease. About the research overall: Positivity for TSH receptor antibodies plus over 5 years of antithyroid drugs meant persistent Graves' disease.

The V gene lost 1 base and the J gene lost 2 bases, with 8 bases spanning the gap. The CDR3 runs 14 residues. CDR1 is LNHDA, CDR2 SQIVND, per germline (reference sequence). Stated time point: persistent/refractory GD, antithyroid drugs over 5 years with positive TRAb. The TCR library was made from RNA that had been extracted from PBMCs in TRIzol. Into tubes containing EDTA, about 9.6 milliliters of peripheral blood were drawn. Note on this clonotype: The target antigen is unknown.

For TCR beta, libraries came from iRepertoire HTBI primers and Arm-PCR of CDR3 regions. TCRdb processed the multiplex PCR reads anew with MiXCR; each CDR3 protein has one entry. Altogether fewer than 450,000 distinct CDR3 sequences are present, around 20% being singletons, with the ten largest covering less than 25%. Findings and limits, study-wide: TCR diversity was lower in persistent Graves' patients (versus newly diagnosed ones). Among samples with persistent disease, TRBV28, TRBJ1-2 and TRBJ2-5 were favored.

The genes are TRBV19 and TRBJ1-1; D gene unclear. This receptor was obtained from a female donor with Graves disease. Material: peripheral blood mononuclear cells (PBMCs), obtained when the disease was refractory, from a patient treated with antithyroid drugs. CDR3 loop: CASSIVAGNTEAFF. Written as DNA, the CDR3 is TGTGCCAGTAGTATAGTTGCGGGAAACACTGAAGCTTTCTTT.